A single sample gave rise to the 3 T cell receptor beta chains below, sequenced in a study of immune evolution from preneoplasia to lung adenocarcinoma. Produced via immunoSEQ multiplex PCR; TCRdb's table is partial and in-frame only. The sample shows approximately 2,500 clones, under 90% of them seen only once. Source material: FFPE adjacent normal lung tissue. Receptors were obtained from a person aged 80 or over with lung adenocarcinoma.

Concerning this clone itself: Other DNA sequences within the sample encode an identical CDR3. The genes are TRBV7-9 and TRBJ1-1; D gene unclear. The CDR3 has 12 amino acids. Germline lookup yields CDR1 SEHNR and CDR2 FQNEAQ (reference sequence). V lost 3 bases and J 6 bases, leaving 8 bases between the germline ends. Written as DNA, the CDR3 is TGTGCCAGCAGCTTGTCCCTTTCTGAAGCTTTCTTT. It yields the protein CASSLSLSEAFF.

In this sample, this clone turned up a few times. CDR3 DNA sequence: TGTGCCAGCCGACGGACCACCTACAATGAGCAGTTCTTC. It is translated as CASRRTTYNEQFF. The chain combines TRBV6-5 with TRBJ2-1; D is uncertain. The V and J ends lost 8 bases and 2 bases respectively, with 10 bases between them. The CDR3 has 13 residues. CDR1 is MNHEY, CDR2 SVGAGI, per germline.

This chain joins TRBV6-6 and TRBJ1-5, with D possibly matching TRBD1 (6 bases). The germline V and J ends were trimmed by 8 bases and 4 bases, with 21 bases remaining between them. The germline V gene encodes CDR1 MNHNY and CDR2 SVGAGI (reference sequence). The CDR3 has 16 amino acids. CDR3 sequence: CASQPGAASKNQPQHF. The CDR3 bases are TGTGCCAGCCAACCGGGGGCGGCTTCAAAAAATCAGCCCCAGCATTTT.